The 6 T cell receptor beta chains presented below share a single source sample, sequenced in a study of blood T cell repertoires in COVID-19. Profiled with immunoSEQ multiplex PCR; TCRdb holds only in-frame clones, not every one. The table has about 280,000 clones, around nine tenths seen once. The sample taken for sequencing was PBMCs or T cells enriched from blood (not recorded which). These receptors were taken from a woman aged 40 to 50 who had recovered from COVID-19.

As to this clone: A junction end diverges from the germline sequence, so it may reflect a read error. Written as DNA, the CDR3 is TGTGCTAGCAGCCCCCTAGCCGGGTCTCAAGATACGCAGTATTTT. This encodes CASSPLAGSQDTQYF. The chain joins TRBV7-7 to TRBJ2-3, with a weak D call TRBD2 (5 bases). CDR3 length equals 15 residues. Germline CDR1 SSHAT, CDR2 FNYEAQ (reference sequence). The variable domain in full, with the rest retrieved from reference TRBV7-7 and TRBJ2-3, is GAGVSQSPRYKVTKRGQDVTLRCDPISSHATLYWYQQALGQGPEFLTYFNYEAQPDKSGLPSDRFSAERPEGSISTLTIQRTEQRDSAMYRCASSPLAGSQDTQYFGPGTRLTVL.

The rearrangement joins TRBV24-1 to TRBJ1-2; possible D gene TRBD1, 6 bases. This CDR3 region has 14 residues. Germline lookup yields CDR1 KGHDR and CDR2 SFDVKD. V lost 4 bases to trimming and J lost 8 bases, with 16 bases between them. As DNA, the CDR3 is TGTGCCACCAGTGACCTCACAGGGAGAGCGGGCTACACCTTC. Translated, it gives CATSDLTGRAGYTF.

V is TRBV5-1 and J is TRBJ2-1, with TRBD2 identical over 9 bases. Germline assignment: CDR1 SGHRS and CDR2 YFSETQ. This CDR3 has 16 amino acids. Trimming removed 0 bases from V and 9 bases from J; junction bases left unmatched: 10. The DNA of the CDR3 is TGCGCCAGCAGCTTGGATCCAGCGGGAGGAATAAGTGAGCAGTTCTTC. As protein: CASSLDPAGGISEQFF.

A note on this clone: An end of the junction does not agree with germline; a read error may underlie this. This CDR3 is CASSPSLGAGVLGSEEFF. CDR3 nucleotides: TGTGCCAGCTCGCCCTCTCTCGGAGCGGGAGTACTGGGATCTGAGGAGTTCTTC. The V and J genes are TRBV18 and TRBJ2-1; 8 bases line up with TRBD2. Germline V gene lookup returns CDR1 KGHSH and CDR2 LQKENI. The CDR3 extends over 18 amino acids.

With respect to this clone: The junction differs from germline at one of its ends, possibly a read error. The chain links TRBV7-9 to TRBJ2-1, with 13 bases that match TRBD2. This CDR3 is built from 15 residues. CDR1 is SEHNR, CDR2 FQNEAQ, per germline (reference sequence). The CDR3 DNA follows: TGTGCCAGCAGCTGGACTAGCGGGAGCTACAGTGAGCAGTTCTTC. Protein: CASSWTSGSYSEQFF.

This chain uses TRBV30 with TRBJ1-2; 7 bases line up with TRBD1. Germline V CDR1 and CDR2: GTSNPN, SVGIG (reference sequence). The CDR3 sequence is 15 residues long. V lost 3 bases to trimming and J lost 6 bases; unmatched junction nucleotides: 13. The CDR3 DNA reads TGTGCCTGGAGCCGGTGGCAGGGGGATTATCATGGCTACACCTTC. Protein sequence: CAWSRWQGDYHGYTF. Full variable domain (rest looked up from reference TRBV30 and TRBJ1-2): SQTIHQWPATLVQPVGSPLSLECTVEGTSNPNLYWYRQAAGRGLQLLFYSVGIGQISSEVPQNLSASRPQDRQFILSSKKLLLSDSGFYLCAWSRWQGDYHGYTFGSGTRLTVV.